Sequencing of this T cell receptor (beta chain) was carried out in a study of T cell responses to AZD1222 COVID-19 vaccine. Study results and caveats: Elevations in Spike-specific TCR breadth and depth followed administration of two AZD1222 doses.

Germline CDR1 reads SGHKS; CDR2 reads YYEKEE (reference sequence). The CDR3 sequence is 16 residues long. With V trimmed by 6 bases and J by 3 bases, 13 bases remained unmatched. TCRdb keeps only in-frame clones here, not all; method: immunoSEQ multiplex PCR. The data contain approximately 70,000 clones, around 82% of them seen just once; the ten biggest clones take up approximately 5.4%. A remark on this clone: The antigen is not known.

This rearrangement joins TRBV5-5 to TRBJ1-1; 8 nucleotides agree with TRBD1. The sequences come from peripheral blood, collected on day 0 of AZD1222 vaccination. The origin of this receptor is an adult in good health. The CDR3 reads CASTKGRTGLDTEAFF. The CDR3 coding sequence is TGTGCCAGCACCAAGGGCCGGACAGGGTTGGACACTGAAGCTTTCTTT. The full variable domain, completed using reference TRBV5-5 and TRBJ1-1, is DAGVTQSPTHLIKTRGQQVTLRCSPISGHKSVSWYQQVLGQGPQFIFQYYEKEERGRGNFPDRFSARQFPNYSSELNVNALLLGDSALYLCASTKGRTGLDTEAFFGQGTRLTVV.